This T cell receptor beta chain appears in the sequencing data of a study of blood T cell repertoires in COVID-19. Profiled with immunoSEQ multiplex PCR; TCRdb holds only in-frame clones, not every one. The repertoire includes some 130,000 clones, 78% of them detected once, and 11% sits in the top ten. Germline CDR1 reads SEHNR; CDR2 reads FQNEAQ (reference sequence). V dropped 1 base and J dropped 6 bases, with 15 bases sitting between them. The CDR3 sequence is 15 residues long. The V and J genes are TRBV7-9 and TRBJ1-2; perhaps TRBD1 as D (6 bases). This receptor was obtained from a man in his sixties who had recovered from COVID-19. Sequencing used peripheral blood. The CDR3 bases are TGTGCCAGCAGCTTAGATGTTGGGGGCTGGAATGGCTACACCTTC. Translating gives CASSLDVGGWNGYTF. Combining the CDR3 with reference TRBV7-9 and TRBJ1-2 gives the whole variable domain DTGVSQNPRHKITKRGQNVTFRCDPISEHNRLYWYRQTLGQGPEFLTYFQNEAQLEKSRLLSDRFSAERPKGSFSTLEIQRTEQGDSAMYLCASSLDVGGWNGYTFGSGTRLTVV.